This TCR beta chain is drawn from a study of chemoradiotherapy in HPV16-positive cancers. On the study more broadly: Candidate HPV-specific T-cell clones and common TCR motifs came from functional assays in a couple of HPV16-positive patients.

V lost 8 bases, J lost 6 bases, and 17 bases lay in between. The CDR3 contains 13 residues. Germline CDR1 SNHLY, CDR2 FYNNEI. Study outcomes and limitations: In HPV16-positive patients, HPV-responsive T-cell expansion tracked better recurrence-free survival. Candidate HPV-specific clones and E7-related TCR motifs grew in tumor during treatment. Functional assays defining HPV-specific T cells used only a couple of HPV16-positive patients.

This table comes from immunoSEQ multiplex PCR, and its TCRdb copy is limited to in-frame clones, with some not included. The table includes approximately 28,000 clones, over 80% detected once. About this clone: Its antigen is undetermined.

This sequence originates from a human donor with HPV-associated anogenital cancer. The chain employs TRBV2 and TRBJ2-7, with TRBD2 as a possible D gene (6 bases). The input for sequencing was blood, taken from a patient who underwent chemoradiotherapy. CDR3 in amino acids: CASLPGLRSEQYF. In DNA form, the CDR3 reads TGTGCCAGCCTACCGGGACTCAGGAGCGAGCAGTACTTC.